The rows below give T cell receptor beta chains drawn from one sample of a study of shared T cell receptors in the human thymus. Here immunoSEQ multiplex PCR was the method, and the copy in TCRdb shows in-frame clones only, minus some. The profile covers some 640,000 clones, with around 87% appearing a single time and over 0.008% taken by the ten largest. The sample was also reused in another study, on human thymus T cells.

The material sequenced was thymocytes. These receptors were collected from a boy less than two years old with a congenital heart defect. Both conserved end residues are part of each CDR3. A D gene is named only where the DNA matches it firmly. A row's size may be missing; if present it is once, few, many or a size class.

J | size | length | V | D | DNA | CDR3
TRBJ1-1 | few | 19 | TRBV7-6 | TRBD1 | TGTGCCAGCAGCTTAGCCCCCTCAGCGCGAGGGGGCAAGGACACTGAAGCTTTCTTT | CASSLAPSARGGKDTEAFF
TRBJ1-2 | . | 15 | TRBV30 | TRBD1 | TGTGCCTGGACGGGGAGGGGGCGGGAGGCCTATGGCTACACCTTC | CAWTGRGREAYGYTF
TRBJ2-4 | few | 19 | TRBV12-2 | . | TGTGCAAGTCGCTTAGCATCCGGACAGACGCCACTAGCCAAAAACATTCAGTACTTC | CASRLASGQTPLAKNIQYF
TRBJ2-5 | . | 11 | TRBV5-8 | TRBD2 | TGTGCCACTAGCGGGCAAGAGACCCAGTACTTC | CATSGQETQYF
TRBJ1-3 | . | 18 | TRBV5-1 | TRBD1 | TGCGCCAGCAGCATCCGCCCAAGGGACAGAGGGTCTGGAAACACCATATATTTT | CASSIRPRDRGSGNTIYF
TRBJ1-6 | . | 13 | TRBV27 | . | TGTGCCAGCAGTTCAGGAGGGTATTCACCCCTCCACTTT | CASSSGGYSPLHF
TRBJ2-7 | . | 14 | TRBV23-1 | TRBD1 | TGCGCCAGCAGTCAAGGACAGGATAACTACGAGCAGTACTTC | CASSQGQDNYEQYF
TRBJ2-7 | . | 17 | TRBV14 | . | TGTGCCAGCAGCCTGCTGGGAACAGGGCGAAGCTCCTACGAGCAGTACTTC | CASSLLGTGRSSYEQYF
TRBJ2-3 | . | 15 | TRBV4-1 | . | TGCGCCAGCAGCCAAGATTCGAGGTGGGCAGATACGCAGTATTTT | CASSQDSRWADTQYF
TRBJ2-5 | . | 13 | TRBV27 | TRBD2 | TGTGCCAGCAGTCCCCGCGGGAGGGAGACCCAGTACTTC | CASSPRGRETQYF
TRBJ2-7 | . | 15 | TRBV11-2 | TRBD1 | TGTGCCAGCAGCTTAGAGGGACAGGGGGCGTGCGAGCAGTACTTC | CASSLEGQGACEQYF
TRBJ2-7 | . | 14 | TRBV6-1 | . | TGTGCCAGCAACCCCTGGACAGTACGCGACGAGCAGTACTTC | CASNPWTVRDEQYF
TRBJ1-1 | . | 15 | TRBV27 | TRBD1 | TGTGCCAGCAGTTTAGTGTCAGGGGGCTGGAAAGGAGCTTTCTTT | CASSLVSGGWKGAFF
TRBJ2-4 | once | 15 | TRBV2 | TRBD2 | TGTGCCAGCAGTAGGGACCGGGGGGGCGGAAACATTCAGTACTTC | CASSRDRGGGNIQYF
TRBJ1-2 | . | 13 | TRBV15 | . | TGTGCCACCAGCATAGTGGCGGACTATGGCTACACCTTC | CATSIVADYGYTF
TRBJ2-5 | . | 15 | TRBV27 | . | TGTGCCAGCAGTCCTGAAGGGGGACGCGGTGAGACCCAGTACTTC | CASSPEGGRGETQYF
TRBJ1-6 | . | 14 | TRBV27 | TRBD1 | TGTGCCAGCAGTTTGCTGGGACAGACTTCACCCCTCCACTTT | CASSLLGQTSPLHF
TRBJ2-7 | . | 15 | TRBV4-1 | TRBD1 | TGCGCCAGCAGCCAACGGACAGGGAGGTCCGACGAGCAGTACTTC | CASSQRTGRSDEQYF
TRBJ2-1 | . | 13 | TRBV5-1 | . | TGCGCCAGCAGCTTAACCAGGGTTTATGAGCAGTTCTTC | CASSLTRVYEQFF
TRBJ2-1 | few | 16 | TRBV10-1 | TRBD2 | TGCGCCAGCAGTGAATCTTGGGGTAGCGGGAGGAATGAGCAGTTCTTC | CASSESWGSGRNEQFF
TRBJ2-2 | . | 17 | TRBV18 | . | TGTGCCAGCTCACCAGGGCGGGGACCTTCGGGCACCGGGGAGCTGTTTTTT | CASSPGRGPSGTGELFF
TRBJ1-1 | once | 18 | TRBV4-3 | . | TGCGCCAGCAGCCAAGCTACAGCGAGGGGGATGATGAACACTGAAGCTTTCTTT | CASSQATARGMMNTEAFF
TRBJ2-1 | . | 20 | TRBV13 | . | TGTGCCAGCAGCTCTTCACGGATTCGGACTAAAAAGGCCTGGGGCAATGAGCAGTTCTTC | CASSSSRIRTKKAWGNEQFF
TRBJ2-5 | . | 16 | TRBV5-6 | . | TGTGCCAGCAGCCCGTCCTTAGGCGGTGATAAAGAGACCCAGTACTTC | CASSPSLGGDKETQYF
TRBJ1-1 | . | 12 | TRBV30 | . | TGTGCCTGGAGTGTAACGGACACTGAAGCTTTCTTT | CAWSVTDTEAFF
TRBJ2-5 | . | 15 | TRBV4-3 | . | TGCGCCAGCAGCCAAGGGACGGGACGGGGGGAGACCCAGTACTTC | CASSQGTGRGETQYF
TRBJ2-1 | . | 16 | TRBV4-1 | TRBD2 | TGCGCCAGCAGCAAAGCCGGGACTAGCGATGGGGATGAGCAGTTCTTC | CASSKAGTSDGDEQFF
TRBJ2-7 | once | 19 | TRBV7-6 | TRBD2 | TGTGCCAGCAGCTTAAGTGGAAGACTAGCGGGAGGGCCCCCCTACGAGCAGTACTTC | CASSLSGRLAGGPPYEQYF
TRBJ2-7 | . | 13 | TRBV13 | . | TGTGCCAGCAGCCCCCCCACGACTTACGAGCAGTACTTC | CASSPPTTYEQYF
TRBJ2-7 | . | 13 | TRBV7-8 | TRBD2 | TGTGCCAGCAGCTTGCGGGAGTTCTACGAGCAGTACTTC | CASSLREFYEQYF
TRBJ2-1 | . | 17 | TRBV29-1 | TRBD2 | TGCAGCGTTGAAGAAAGGGAGGGACTAGTAGGGGACAATGAGCAGTTCTTC | CSVEEREGLVGDNEQFF
TRBJ1-5 | . | 17 | TRBV28 | . | TGTGCCAGCACCTTAGGGGAGGGAGGCTTATCCAATCAGCCCCAGCATTTT | CASTLGEGGLSNQPQHF
TRBJ2-3 | . | 11 | TRBV20-1 | TRBD2 | TGCAGTGCTAGGCAGCGGGATAAGCAGTATTTT | CSARQRDKQYF
TRBJ2-7 | once | 16 | TRBV7-9 | TRBD1 | TGTGCCAGCAGCGCCCCCCCACGGGACAGGTTTTACGAGCAGTACTTC | CASSAPPRDRFYEQYF
TRBJ1-2 | . | 14 | TRBV4-2 | . | TGTGCCAGCAGCCAAGATATGAGGCCGTATGGCTACACCTTC | CASSQDMRPYGYTF
TRBJ1-1 | once | 15 | TRBV29-1 | . | TGCAGCGTTTCTAACCGCCAAAGGCGGGACACTGAAGCTTTCTTT | CSVSNRQRRDTEAFF
TRBJ1-2 | . | 15 | TRBV19 | TRBD1 | TGTGCCAGTAGTCCGGTAGGGGGCCAGATTCTTGGCTACACCTTC | CASSPVGGQILGYTF
TRBJ2-7 | . | 14 | TRBV5-6 | TRBD1 | TGTGCCAGCAGTGGGACAGGGCGCTCCTACGAGCAGTACTTC | CASSGTGRSYEQYF
TRBJ1-5 | . | 15 | TRBV6-5 | . | TGTGCCAGCAGTTACGCAGGGGATAGCAATCAGCCCCAGCATTTT | CASSYAGDSNQPQHF
TRBJ1-5 | . | 15 | TRBV28 | . | TGTGCCAGCAGCTCTGACAGTTATAGCAATCAGCCCCAGCATTTT | CASSSDSYSNQPQHF
TRBJ1-1 | few | 13 | TRBV5-1 | . | TGCGCCAGCACAGGGCCCCCGAACACTGAAGCTTTCTTT | CASTGPPNTEAFF
TRBJ2-7 | . | 11 | TRBV4-2 | TRBD2 | TGTGCCAGCAGGGGAGGGAACGAGCAGTACTTC | CASRGGNEQYF
TRBJ1-6 | . | 15 | TRBV30 | . | TGTGCCTGGAGTGTATGGGGAGGTGAAAATTCACCCCTCCACTTT | CAWSVWGGENSPLHF
TRBJ2-5 | . | 17 | TRBV5-4 | TRBD2 | TGTGCCAGCAGCCCGGACGGGAAGCGGGACGACCAAGAGACCCAGTACTTC | CASSPDGKRDDQETQYF
TRBJ1-5 | . | 15 | TRBV28 | . | TGTGCCAGCAGTTTCGACAGGAATAGCAATCAGCCCCAGCATTTT | CASSFDRNSNQPQHF
TRBJ2-1 | . | 18 | TRBV2 | . | TGTGCCAGCATTCCTCCACCCCCCGGCGAGGCTCCCTACAATGAGCAGTTCTTC | CASIPPPPGEAPYNEQFF
TRBJ2-1 | . | 12 | TRBV11-2 | TRBD2 | TGTGCCAGCATCCCCTGGGGGGGTGAGCAGTTCTTC | CASIPWGGEQFF
TRBJ2-7 | . | 15 | TRBV27 | TRBD2 | TGTGCCAGCAGTTTTGCTGAGGCGGGGGAGGAAGAGCAGTACTTC | CASSFAEAGEEEQYF
TRBJ2-7 | . | 15 | TRBV14 | TRBD2 | TGTGCCAGCAGCACTCGGGAGGGGGATCCCTACGAGCAGTACTTC | CASSTREGDPYEQYF
TRBJ1-5 | . | 13 | TRBV2 | . | TGTGCCATACAGGACACCCGCAATCAGCCCCAGCATTTT | CAIQDTRNQPQHF
TRBJ2-3 | few | 13 | TRBV29-1 | TRBD1 | TGCAGCGGCACGGACAGGGTATGGAATACGCAGTATTTT | CSGTDRVWNTQYF
TRBJ1-4 | . | 13 | TRBV5-1 | TRBD1 | TGCGCCAGCAGGGGACAGCATAATGAAAAACTGTTTTTT | CASRGQHNEKLFF